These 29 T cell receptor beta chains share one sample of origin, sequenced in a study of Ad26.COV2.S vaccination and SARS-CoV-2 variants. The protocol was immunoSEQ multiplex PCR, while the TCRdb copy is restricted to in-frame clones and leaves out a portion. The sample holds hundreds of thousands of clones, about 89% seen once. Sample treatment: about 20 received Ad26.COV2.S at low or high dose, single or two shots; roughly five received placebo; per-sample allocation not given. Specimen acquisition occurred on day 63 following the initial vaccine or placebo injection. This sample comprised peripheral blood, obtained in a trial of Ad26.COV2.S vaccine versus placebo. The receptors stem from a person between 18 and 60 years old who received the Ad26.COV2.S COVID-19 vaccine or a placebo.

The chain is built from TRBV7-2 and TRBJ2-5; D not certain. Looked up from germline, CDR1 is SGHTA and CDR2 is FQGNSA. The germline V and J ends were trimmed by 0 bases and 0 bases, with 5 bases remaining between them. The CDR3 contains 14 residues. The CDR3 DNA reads TGTGCCAGCAGCTTAGCGGGATACCAAGAGACCCAGTACTTC. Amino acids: CASSLAGYQETQYF.

The CDR3 sequence is CASSLPSVDRRRKNTEAFF. The CDR3 DNA follows: TGTGCCAGCAGCTTACCCAGTGTGGACAGAAGGAGGAAGAACACTGAAGCTTTCTTT. The gene calls are TRBV7-6 and TRBJ1-1, with D perhaps matching TRBD1 (6 bases). The ends were cut back, 2 bases at V and 1 base at J, with 23 bases in the middle. Per the germline V gene, CDR1 is SGHVS and CDR2 is FNYEAQ. The CDR3 extends over 19 amino acids. The full variable domain, completed using reference TRBV7-6 and TRBJ1-1, is GAGVSQSPRYKVTKRGQDVALRCDPISGHVSLYWYRQALGQGPEFLTYFNYEAQQDKSGLPNDRFSAERPEGSISTLTIQRTEQRDSAMYRCASSLPSVDRRRKNTEAFFGQGTRLTVV.

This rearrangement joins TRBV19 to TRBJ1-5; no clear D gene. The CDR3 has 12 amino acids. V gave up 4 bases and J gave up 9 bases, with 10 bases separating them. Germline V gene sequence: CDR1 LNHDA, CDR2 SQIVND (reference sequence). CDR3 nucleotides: TGTGCCAGTAGTAGCCTTCTTTTGCCCCAGCATTTT. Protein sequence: CASSSLLLPQHF.

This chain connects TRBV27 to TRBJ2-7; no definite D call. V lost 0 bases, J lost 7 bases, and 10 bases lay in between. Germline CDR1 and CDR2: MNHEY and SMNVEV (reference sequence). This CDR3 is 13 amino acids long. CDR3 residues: CASSLSTAREQYF. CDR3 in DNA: TGTGCCAGCAGTTTATCCACCGCACGGGAGCAGTACTTC.

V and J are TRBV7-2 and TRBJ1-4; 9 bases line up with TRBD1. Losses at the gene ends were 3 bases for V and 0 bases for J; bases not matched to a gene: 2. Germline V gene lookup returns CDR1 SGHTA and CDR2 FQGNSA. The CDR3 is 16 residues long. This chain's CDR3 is CASSFTGGTTNEKLFF. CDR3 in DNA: TGTGCCAGCAGCTTCACAGGGGGCACAACTAATGAAAAACTGTTTTTT.

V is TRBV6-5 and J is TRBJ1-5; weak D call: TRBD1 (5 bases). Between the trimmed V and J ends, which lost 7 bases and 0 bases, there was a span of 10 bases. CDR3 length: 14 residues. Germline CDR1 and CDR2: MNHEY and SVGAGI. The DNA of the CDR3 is TGTGCCAGCAAGGACAATTATAGCAATCAGCCCCAGCATTTT. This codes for CASKDNYSNQPQHF.

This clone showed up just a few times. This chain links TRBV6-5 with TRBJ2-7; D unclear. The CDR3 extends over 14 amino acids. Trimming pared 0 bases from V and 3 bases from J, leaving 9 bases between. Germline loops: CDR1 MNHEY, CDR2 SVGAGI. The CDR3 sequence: CASSYSGWGYEQYF. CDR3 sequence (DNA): TGTGCCAGCAGTTACTCGGGATGGGGCTACGAGCAGTACTTC.

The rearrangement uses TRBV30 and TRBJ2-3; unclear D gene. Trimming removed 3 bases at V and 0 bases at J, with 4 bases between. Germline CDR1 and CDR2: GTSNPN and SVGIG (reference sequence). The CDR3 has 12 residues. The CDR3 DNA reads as TGTGCCTGGAGGCGTAGCACAGATACGCAGTATTTT. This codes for CAWRRSTDTQYF.

CDR3 coding DNA: TGTGCCAGCAGTTTGCCCTGGCGGGGGGTAAACAATGAGCAGTTCTTC. This translates into CASSLPWRGVNNEQFF. The rearrangement joins TRBV28 to TRBJ2-1, with 8 positions matching TRBD2. This CDR3 contains 16 residues. The ends lost 3 bases at V and 5 bases at J; junction bases unmatched: 9. The germline V gene encodes CDR1 MDHEN and CDR2 SYDVKM.

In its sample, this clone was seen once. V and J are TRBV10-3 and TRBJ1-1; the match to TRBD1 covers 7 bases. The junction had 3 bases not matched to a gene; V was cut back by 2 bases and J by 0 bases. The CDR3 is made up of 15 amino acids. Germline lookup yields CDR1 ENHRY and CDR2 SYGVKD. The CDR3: CAISEATGVNTEAFF. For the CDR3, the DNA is TGTGCCATCAGTGAGGCTACAGGGGTGAACACTGAAGCTTTCTTT.

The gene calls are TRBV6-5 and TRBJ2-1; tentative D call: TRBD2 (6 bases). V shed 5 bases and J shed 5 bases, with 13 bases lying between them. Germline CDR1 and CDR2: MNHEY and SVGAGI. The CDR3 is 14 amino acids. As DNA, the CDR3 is TGTGCCAGCAGTCCACGATGGGGGGACAATGAGCAGTTCTTC. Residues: CASSPRWGDNEQFF.

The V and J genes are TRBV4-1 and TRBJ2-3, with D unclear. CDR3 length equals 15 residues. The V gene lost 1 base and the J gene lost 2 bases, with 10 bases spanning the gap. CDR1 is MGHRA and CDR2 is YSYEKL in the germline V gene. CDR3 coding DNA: TGCGCCAGCAGCCAAGTCGTTTCGTTCACAGATACGCAGTATTTT. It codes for CASSQVVSFTDTQYF.

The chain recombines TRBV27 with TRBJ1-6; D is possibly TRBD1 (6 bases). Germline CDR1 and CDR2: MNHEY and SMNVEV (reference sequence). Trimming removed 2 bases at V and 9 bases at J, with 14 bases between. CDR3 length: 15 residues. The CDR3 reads CASSLQGILGSPLHF. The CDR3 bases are TGTGCCAGCAGTTTACAGGGGATACTAGGTTCACCCCTCCACTTT.

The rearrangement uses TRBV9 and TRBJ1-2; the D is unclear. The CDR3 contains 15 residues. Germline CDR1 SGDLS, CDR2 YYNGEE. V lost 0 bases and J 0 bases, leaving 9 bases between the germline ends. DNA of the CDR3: TGTGCCAGCAGCGTAGGAACAACCCCTAACTATGGCTACACCTTC. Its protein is CASSVGTTPNYGYTF.

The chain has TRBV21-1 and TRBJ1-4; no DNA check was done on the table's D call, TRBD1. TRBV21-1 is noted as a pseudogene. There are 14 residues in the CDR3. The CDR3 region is CARPGGTGDEKLFF. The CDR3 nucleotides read TGTGCCAGACCCGGGGGGACAGGGGATGAAAAACTGTTTTTT.

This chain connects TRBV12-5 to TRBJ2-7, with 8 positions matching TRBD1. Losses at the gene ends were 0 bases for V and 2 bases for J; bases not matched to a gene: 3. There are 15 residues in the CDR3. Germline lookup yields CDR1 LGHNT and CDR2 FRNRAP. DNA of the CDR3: TGTGCTAGTGGTTTGGTACAGGGGGGTACCTACGAGCAGTACTTC. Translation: CASGLVQGGTYEQYF. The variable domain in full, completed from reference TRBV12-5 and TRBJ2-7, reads DARVTQTPRHKVTEMGQEVTMRCQPILGHNTVFWYRQTMMQGLELLAYFRNRAPLDDSGMPKDRFSAEMPDATLATLKIQPSEPRDSAVYFCASGLVQGGTYEQYFGPGTRLTVT.

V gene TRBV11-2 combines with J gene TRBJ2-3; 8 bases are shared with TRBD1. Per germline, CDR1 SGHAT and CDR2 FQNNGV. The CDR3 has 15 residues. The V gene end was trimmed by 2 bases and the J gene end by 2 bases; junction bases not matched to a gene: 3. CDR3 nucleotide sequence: TGTGCCAGCAGCTTACAGGGGGCAGACACAGATACGCAGTATTTT. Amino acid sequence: CASSLQGADTDTQYF.

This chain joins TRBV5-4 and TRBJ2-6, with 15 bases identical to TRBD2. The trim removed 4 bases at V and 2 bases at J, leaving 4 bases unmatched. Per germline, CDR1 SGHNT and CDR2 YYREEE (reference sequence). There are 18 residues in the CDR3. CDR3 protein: CASSPGLAGGPGANVLTF. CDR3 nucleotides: TGTGCCAGCAGCCCCGGACTAGCGGGGGGGCCTGGGGCCAACGTCCTGACTTTC.

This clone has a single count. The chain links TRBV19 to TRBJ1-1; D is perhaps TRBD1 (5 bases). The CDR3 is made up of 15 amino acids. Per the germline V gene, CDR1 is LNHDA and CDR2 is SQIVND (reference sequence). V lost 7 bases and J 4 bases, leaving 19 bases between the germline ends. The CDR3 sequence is CASTLVSSGATEAFF. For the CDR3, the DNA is TGTGCCAGTACCCTCGTCTCCAGTGGGGCCACTGAAGCTTTCTTT. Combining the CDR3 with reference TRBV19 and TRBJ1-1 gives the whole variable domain DGGITQSPKYLFRKEGQNVTLSCEQNLNHDAMYWYRQDPGQGLRLIYYSQIVNDFQKGDIAEGYSVSREKKESFPLTVTSAQKNPTAFYLCASTLVSSGATEAFFGQGTRLTVV.

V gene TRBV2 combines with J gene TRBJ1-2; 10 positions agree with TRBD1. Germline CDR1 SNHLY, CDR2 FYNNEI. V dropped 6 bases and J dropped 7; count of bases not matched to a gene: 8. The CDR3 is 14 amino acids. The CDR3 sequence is CASSAQGQGFGYTF. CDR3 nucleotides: TGTGCCAGCAGCGCCCAGGGACAGGGGTTTGGCTACACCTTC.

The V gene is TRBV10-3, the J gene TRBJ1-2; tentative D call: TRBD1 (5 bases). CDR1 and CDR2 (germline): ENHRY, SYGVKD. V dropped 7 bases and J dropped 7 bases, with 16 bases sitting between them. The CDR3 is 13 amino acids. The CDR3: CAITPQGDFGYTF. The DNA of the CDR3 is TGTGCCATCACCCCCCAGGGAGACTTTGGCTACACCTTC.

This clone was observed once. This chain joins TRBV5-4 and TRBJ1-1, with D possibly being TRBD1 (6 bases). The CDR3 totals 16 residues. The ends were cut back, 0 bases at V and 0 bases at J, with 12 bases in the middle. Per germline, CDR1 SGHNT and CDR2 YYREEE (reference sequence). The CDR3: CASSLGQGLMNTEAFF. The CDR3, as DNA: TGTGCCAGCAGCTTGGGTCAGGGGCTTATGAACACTGAAGCTTTCTTT.

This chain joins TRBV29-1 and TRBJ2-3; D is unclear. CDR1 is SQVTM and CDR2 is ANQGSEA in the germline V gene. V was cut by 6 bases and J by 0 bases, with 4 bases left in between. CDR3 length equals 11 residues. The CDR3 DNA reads TGCAGCGTGGGAAGCACAGATACGCAGTATTTT. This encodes CSVGSTDTQYF.

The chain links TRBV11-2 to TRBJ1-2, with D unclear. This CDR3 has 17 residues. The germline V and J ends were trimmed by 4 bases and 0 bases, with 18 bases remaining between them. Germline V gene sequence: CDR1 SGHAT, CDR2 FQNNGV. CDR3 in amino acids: CASSSNRGRPANYGYTF. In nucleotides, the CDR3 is TGTGCCAGCAGCTCAAACCGTGGGAGGCCAGCTAACTATGGCTACACCTTC. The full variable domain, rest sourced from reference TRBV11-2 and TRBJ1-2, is EAGVAQSPRYKIIEKRQSVAFWCNPISGHATLYWYQQILGQGPKLLIQFQNNGVVDDSQLPKDRFSAERLKGVDSTLKIQPAKLEDSAVYLCASSSNRGRPANYGYTFGSGTRLTVV.

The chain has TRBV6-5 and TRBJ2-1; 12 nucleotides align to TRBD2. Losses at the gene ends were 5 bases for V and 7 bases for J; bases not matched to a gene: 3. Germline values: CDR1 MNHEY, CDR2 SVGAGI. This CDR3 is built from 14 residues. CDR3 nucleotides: TGTGCCAGCAGTCCGCTAGCGGGGGGGAATGAGCAGTTCTTC. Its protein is CASSPLAGGNEQFF.

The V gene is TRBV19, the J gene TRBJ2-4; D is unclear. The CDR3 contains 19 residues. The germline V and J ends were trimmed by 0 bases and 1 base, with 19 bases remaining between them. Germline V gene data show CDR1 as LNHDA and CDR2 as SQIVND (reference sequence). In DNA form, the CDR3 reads TGTGCCAGTAGTATAGATCGGCCCGGGTCAGCGAGGGCCAAAAACATTCAGTACTTC. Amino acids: CASSIDRPGSARAKNIQYF. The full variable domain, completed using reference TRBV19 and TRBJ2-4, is DGGITQSPKYLFRKEGQNVTLSCEQNLNHDAMYWYRQDPGQGLRLIYYSQIVNDFQKGDIAEGYSVSREKKESFPLTVTSAQKNPTAFYLCASSIDRPGSARAKNIQYFGAGTRLSVL.

DNA for the CDR3: TGTGCCTGGAAAGGGACTAGCGGAACCGGGGAGCTGTTTTTT. Protein: CAWKGTSGTGELFF. The chain uses TRBV30 and TRBJ2-2, with 11 bases identical to TRBD2. Germline V lookup: CDR1 GTSNPN, CDR2 SVGIG (reference sequence). The CDR3 runs to 14 residues. V lost 4 bases, J lost 5 bases, and 3 bases stayed unmatched.

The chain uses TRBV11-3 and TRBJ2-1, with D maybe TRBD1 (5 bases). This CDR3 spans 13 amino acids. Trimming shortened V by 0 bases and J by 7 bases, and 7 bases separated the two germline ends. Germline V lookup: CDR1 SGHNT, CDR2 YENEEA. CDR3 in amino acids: CASSLEAGNEQFF. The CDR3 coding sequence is TGTGCCAGCAGCTTAGAAGCAGGGAATGAGCAGTTCTTC. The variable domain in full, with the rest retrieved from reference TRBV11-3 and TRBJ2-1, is EAGVVQSPRYKIIEKKQPVAFWCNPISGHNTLYWYLQNLGQGPELLIRYENEEAVDDSQLPKDRFSAERLKGVDSTLKIQPAELGDSAVYLCASSLEAGNEQFFGPGTRLTVL.

CDR3 amino acids: CASSFPGGRTDTQYF. The CDR3 DNA follows: TGTGCCAGCAGCTTTCCGGGAGGAAGAACAGATACGCAGTATTTT. This rearrangement joins TRBV5-4 to TRBJ2-3, with 7 bases matching TRBD2. This CDR3 has 15 residues. CDR1 SGHNT and CDR2 YYREEE come from the germline V gene (reference sequence). The ends lost 2 bases at V and 3 bases at J; junction bases unmatched: 6.